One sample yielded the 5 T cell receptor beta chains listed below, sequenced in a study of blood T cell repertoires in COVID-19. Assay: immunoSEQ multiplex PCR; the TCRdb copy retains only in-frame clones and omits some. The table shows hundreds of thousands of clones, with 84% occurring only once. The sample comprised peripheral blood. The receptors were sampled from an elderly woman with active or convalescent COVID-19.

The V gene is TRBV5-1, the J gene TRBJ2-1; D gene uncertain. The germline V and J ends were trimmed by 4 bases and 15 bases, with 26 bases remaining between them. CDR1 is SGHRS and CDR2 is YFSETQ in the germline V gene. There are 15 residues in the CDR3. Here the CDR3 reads CASSPRGSPDPPGFF. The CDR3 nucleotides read TGCGCCAGCAGCCCACGTGGTAGCCCGGATCCTCCGGGGTTCTTC.

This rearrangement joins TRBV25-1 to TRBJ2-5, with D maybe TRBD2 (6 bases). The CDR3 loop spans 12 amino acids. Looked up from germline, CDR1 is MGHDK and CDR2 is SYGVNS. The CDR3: CAAGIEGETQYF. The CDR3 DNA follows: TGTGCGGCGGGGATAGAGGGAGAGACCCAGTACTTC.

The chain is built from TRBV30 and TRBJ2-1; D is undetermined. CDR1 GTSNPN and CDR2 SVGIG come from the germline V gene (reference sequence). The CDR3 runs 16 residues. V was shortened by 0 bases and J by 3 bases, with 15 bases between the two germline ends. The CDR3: CAWSVLKESGYNEQFF. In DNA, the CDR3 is TGTGCCTGGAGTGTTCTGAAGGAGTCTGGCTACAATGAGCAGTTCTTC.

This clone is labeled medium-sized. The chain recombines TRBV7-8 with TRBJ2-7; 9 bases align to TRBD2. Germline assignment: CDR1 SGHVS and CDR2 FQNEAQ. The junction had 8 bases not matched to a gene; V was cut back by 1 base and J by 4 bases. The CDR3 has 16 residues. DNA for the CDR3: TGTGCCAGCAGCTTAGGTGGTAGCGGGAGTGTGTACGAGCAGTACTTC. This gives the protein CASSLGGSGSVYEQYF.

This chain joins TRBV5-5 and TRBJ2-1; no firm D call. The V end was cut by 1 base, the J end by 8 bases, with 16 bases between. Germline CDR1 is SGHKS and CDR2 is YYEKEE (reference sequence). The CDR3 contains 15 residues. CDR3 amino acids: CASSLSSRNPHEQFF. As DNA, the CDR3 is TGTGCCAGCAGCTTGTCTAGTCGAAATCCCCATGAGCAGTTCTTC.